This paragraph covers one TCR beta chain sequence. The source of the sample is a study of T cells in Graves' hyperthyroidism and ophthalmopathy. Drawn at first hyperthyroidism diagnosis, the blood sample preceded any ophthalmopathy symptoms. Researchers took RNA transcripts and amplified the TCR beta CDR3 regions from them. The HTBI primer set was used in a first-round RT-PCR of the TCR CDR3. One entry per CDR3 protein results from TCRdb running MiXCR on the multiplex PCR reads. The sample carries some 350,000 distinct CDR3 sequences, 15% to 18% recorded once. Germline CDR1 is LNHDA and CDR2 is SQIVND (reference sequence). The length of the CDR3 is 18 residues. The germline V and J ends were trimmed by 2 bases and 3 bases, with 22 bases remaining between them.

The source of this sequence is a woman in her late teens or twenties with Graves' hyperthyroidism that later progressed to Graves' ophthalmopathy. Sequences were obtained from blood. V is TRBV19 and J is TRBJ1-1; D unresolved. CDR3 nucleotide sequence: TGTGCCAGTAGTATAATGGGGAGGGATTTCGAGGTCGACACTGAAGCTTTCTTT. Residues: CASSIMGRDFEVDTEAFF.